Shown below are 2 T cell receptor beta chains from a single sample sequenced in a study of PD-L1 blockade in urothelial cancer. Specified time point: peripheral blood 6 weeks after treatment start. Method: immunoSEQ multiplex PCR; TCRdb's copy keeps in-frame clones and lacks some. Found here are around 46,000 clones, approximately 90% of them singletons; the top ten hold about 2.6%. The specimen was PBMCs, collected around atezolizumab (anti-PD-L1) treatment. These receptors came from a man aged 55 to 69 with urothelial cancer.

CDR3 loop: CSASGTLQETQYF. The CDR3, as DNA: TGCAGCGCATCCGGGACTCTCCAAGAGACCCAGTACTTC. The chain joins TRBV29-1 to TRBJ2-5; weak D call: TRBD2 (6 bases). The CDR3 covers 13 residues. Deletions cut 7 bases from V and 1 base from J, with 13 bases between. Germline values: CDR1 SQVTM, CDR2 ANQGSEA.

The genes are TRBV6-5 and TRBJ2-3; TRBD1 aligns across 9 bases. Per germline, CDR1 MNHEY and CDR2 SVGAGI. The CDR3 loop spans 15 amino acids. The junction had 2 bases not matched to a gene; V was cut back by 4 bases and J by 0 bases. CDR3 DNA sequence: TGTGCCAGCAGTTTACAGGGGGCGAGCACAGATACGCAGTATTTT. As protein: CASSLQGASTDTQYF.